The 32 T cell receptor beta chains below were found in one sample sequenced in a study of beta chain features in type 1 diabetes. Points from the study as a whole: Significant though moderate, a shortening of TCRB CDR3s appeared in all four CD4+ subsets of Type 1 diabetes patients.

Their target antigens are unknown. Expressed TCRB transcripts were sequenced because the entire RNA isolate underwent reverse transcription. Sequencing was performed with immunoSEQ multiplex PCR; in TCRdb, only in-frame clones are kept and a portion is missing. The sample consists of 300,000 to 400,000 clones, approximately 15% of them appearing once. Source material: naive CD4+ T cells from blood. All receptors come from a woman aged 18-35 years with type 1 diabetes.

There are a few counts of this clone. Within the sample, other DNA sequences also encode this same CDR3. V gene TRBV18 combines with J gene TRBJ2-1; 10 nucleotides align to TRBD2. This CDR3 contains 15 residues. The V gene end was trimmed by 2 bases and the J gene end by 7 bases; junction bases not matched to a gene: 5. Germline V lookup: CDR1 KGHSH, CDR2 LQKENI. The CDR3 here is CASSPGLAGANEQFF. The DNA of the CDR3 is TGTGCCAGCTCACCAGGCCTAGCGGGGGCTAATGAGCAGTTCTTC. The whole variable domain, filled in from reference TRBV18 and TRBJ2-1, reads NAGVMQNPRHLVRRRGQEARLRCSPMKGHSHVYWYRQLPEEGLKFMVYLQKENIIDESGMPKERFSAEFPKEGPSILRIQQVVRGDSAAYFCASSPGLAGANEQFFGPGTRLTVL.

The chain carries TRBV6-6 and TRBJ2-7, with TRBD1 matching 7 bases. This CDR3 has 14 residues. Germline assignment: CDR1 MNHNY and CDR2 SVGAGI (reference sequence). V lost 2 bases to trimming and J lost 3 bases; unmatched junction nucleotides: 4. DNA for the CDR3: TGTGCCAGCAGTTACGGGGACAGTCTCTACGAGCAGTACTTC. Translating it yields CASSYGDSLYEQYF.

This rearrangement joins TRBV19 to TRBJ2-1, with D perhaps matching TRBD2 (5 bases). Germline CDR1 and CDR2: LNHDA and SQIVND (reference sequence). The CDR3 is made up of 15 amino acids. The germline V and J ends were trimmed by 6 bases and 6 bases, with 18 bases remaining between them. CDR3 sequence reads: CASSILAPKINEQFF. CDR3 in DNA: TGTGCCAGTAGCATCTTAGCGCCAAAAATCAATGAGCAGTTCTTC.

The chain combines TRBV18 with TRBJ2-7, with D possibly TRBD2 on 6 matching bases. Between the trimmed V and J ends, which lost 1 base and 5 bases, there was a span of 15 bases. Germline-derived CDR1 and CDR2 are KGHSH and LQKENI. This CDR3 has 15 residues. CDR3 bases: TGTGCCAGCTCACCACAGGAGGGTCTCCAAGACGAGCAGTACTTC. Its protein product is CASSPQEGLQDEQYF.

The CDR3 sequence is CSARLATQYF. DNA of the CDR3: TGCAGTGCTAGACTAGCAACGCAGTATTTT. The gene calls are TRBV20-1 and TRBJ2-3; D may be TRBD2 (5 bases). Per the germline V gene, CDR1 is DFQATT and CDR2 is SNEGSKA (reference sequence). This CDR3 is 10 amino acids long. V was cut by 2 bases and J by 9 bases, with 6 bases left in between.

V usage is TRBV5-1 and J usage is TRBJ1-1, with unresolved D. CDR3 length equals 12 residues. Germline V CDR1 and CDR2: SGHRS, YFSETQ. Trimming removed 0 bases from V and 8 bases from J, with 8 bases in between. Here the CDR3 DNA reads TGCGCCAGCAGCTTGGACCGGGGAGAAGCTTTCTTT. Encoded protein: CASSLDRGEAFF.

This clone was seen a handful of times. The chain recombines TRBV7-3 with TRBJ2-1; TRBD2 might be the D (6 bases). Germline loops: CDR1 SGHTA, CDR2 FQGTGA. This CDR3 comprises 14 residues. Trimming cost V 3 bases and J 8 bases, with 14 bases left between them. The CDR3 loop is CASSLLASADEQFF. In nucleotides, the CDR3 is TGTGCCAGCAGCTTGTTGGCTAGCGCGGATGAGCAGTTCTTC.

This clone was picked up a small number of times. The chain is built from TRBV19 and TRBJ2-1; D unclear. V lost 3 bases to trimming and J lost 8 bases, with 8 bases between them. The germline CDR1 and CDR2 sequences are LNHDA and SQIVND (reference sequence). CDR3 length equals 12 residues. The CDR3 nucleotides are TGTGCCAGTAGTATTGAGTCCCATGAGCAGTTCTTC. Translation: CASSIESHEQFF.

This chain links TRBV10-3 with TRBJ1-1; tentatively, D is TRBD1 (5 bases). CDR3 size: 12 residues. V lost 6 bases and J lost 9, with 14 bases in between. Germline V lookup: CDR1 ENHRY, CDR2 SYGVKD. The CDR3 loop reads CAISEGSGKAFF. As DNA, the CDR3 is TGTGCCATCAGCGAGGGGTCCGGGAAAGCTTTCTTT.

The CDR3 DNA reads TGTGCCAGTAGTATGGCAGGGGGTTACACAGATACGCAGTATTTT. Its translation is CASSMAGGYTDTQYF. The V gene is TRBV19, the J gene TRBJ2-3, with 7 bases fitting TRBD1. CDR1 LNHDA and CDR2 SQIVND come from the germline V gene (reference sequence). This CDR3 has 15 residues. After removal of 3 bases from V and 2 bases from J, the junction contained 5 bases not matched to a gene.

The rearrangement uses TRBV11-3 and TRBJ2-3, with 12 positions matching TRBD2. The trim removed 5 bases at V and 5 bases at J, leaving 8 bases unmatched. The CDR3 is made up of 16 amino acids. The germline V gene has CDR1 SGHNT and CDR2 YENEEA. CDR3 DNA: TGTGCCAGCAGCCCCGGACTAGCGGGAAAGCAAGATACGCAGTATTTT. Translation: CASSPGLAGKQDTQYF. Full variable domain (missing parts from reference TRBV11-3 and TRBJ2-3): EAGVVQSPRYKIIEKKQPVAFWCNPISGHNTLYWYLQNLGQGPELLIRYENEEAVDDSQLPKDRFSAERLKGVDSTLKIQPAELGDSAVYLCASSPGLAGKQDTQYFGPGTRLTVL.

In its sample, this clone was seen a few times. J is TRBJ2-1 and V is TRBV19, with 8 positions matching TRBD1. The trim removed 8 bases at V and 3 bases at J, leaving 6 bases unmatched. This CDR3 region has 14 residues. The germline V gene encodes CDR1 LNHDA and CDR2 SQIVND (reference sequence). The CDR3 DNA is TGTGCCAGTGACAGGGGAAGGGGCTACAATGAGCAGTTCTTC. Its translation is CASDRGRGYNEQFF.

The chain employs TRBV6-5 and TRBJ2-7, with a weak D call TRBD1 (6 bases). The CDR3 has 13 residues. Trimming removed 10 bases at V and 0 bases at J, with 13 bases between. Looked up from germline, CDR1 is MNHEY and CDR2 is SVGAGI. Here the CDR3 reads CATADRSSYEQYV. Here the CDR3 DNA reads TGTGCCACCGCAGACAGGAGCTCCTACGAGCAGTACGTC.

J is TRBJ2-1 and V is TRBV10-3, with 13 bases that match TRBD2. The CDR3 loop spans 15 amino acids. The germline V gene has CDR1 ENHRY and CDR2 SYGVKD. J was trimmed by 5 bases and V by 6 bases; bases with no gene match: 4. CDR3 DNA: TGTGCCATCAGGGGGACTAGCGGGGTGGACAATGAGCAGTTCTTC. Residues: CAIRGTSGVDNEQFF.

In its sample, this clone was seen a few times. V and J are TRBV2 and TRBJ2-7; D may be TRBD2 (6 bases). Germline V CDR1 and CDR2: SNHLY, FYNNEI. V was cut by 9 bases and J by 3 bases, with 15 bases left in between. The CDR3 extends over 13 amino acids. Here the CDR3 reads CASQVGGLYEQYV. DNA of the CDR3: TGTGCCAGTCAAGTGGGGGGACTCTACGAGCAGTACGTC.

This clone was seen a handful of times. This chain connects TRBV7-3 to TRBJ2-1, with D tentatively TRBD2 (5 bases). Germline V gene lookup returns CDR1 SGHTA and CDR2 FQGTGA. CDR3 size: 13 residues. V lost 2 bases, J lost 10 bases, and 12 bases lay in between. The CDR3 reads CASSLLEGVEQFF. Written as DNA, the CDR3 is TGTGCCAGCAGCTTACTTGAGGGAGTGGAGCAGTTCTTC. The full variable domain, with the rest looked up from reference TRBV7-3 and TRBJ2-1, is GAGVSQTPSNKVTEKGKYVELRCDPISGHTALYWYRQSLGQGPEFLIYFQGTGAADDSGLPNDRFFAVRPEGSVSTLKIQRTERGDSAVYLCASSLLEGVEQFFGPGTRLTVL.

The rearrangement links TRBV9 to TRBJ2-7, with 10 bases matching TRBD2. The CDR3 is 18 amino acids. CDR1 and CDR2 from the germline V gene are SGDLS and YYNGEE. V shed 0 bases and J 7 bases; nucleotides not matched to a gene: 16. The CDR3: CASSVVLAGLWACGEQYV. The CDR3, as DNA: TGTGCCAGCAGCGTAGTACTAGCGGGATTATGGGCTTGCGGAGAGCAGTACGTC.

The rearrangement uses TRBV9 and TRBJ1-1; tentative D call: TRBD1 (5 bases). This CDR3 has 15 residues. CDR1 is SGDLS, CDR2 YYNGEE, per germline. The ends were cut back, 2 bases at V and 4 bases at J, with 15 bases in the middle. CDR3 residues: CASSVGTRGSTEAFF. The CDR3, as DNA: TGTGCCAGCAGCGTCGGGACTCGAGGAAGCACTGAAGCTTTCTTT.

The rearrangement links TRBV7-9 to TRBJ1-1, with a possible D match to TRBD1 (6 bases). The CDR3 runs to 12 residues. The germline V gene encodes CDR1 SEHNR and CDR2 FQNEAQ (reference sequence). V was pared by 5 bases and J by 4 bases, with 8 bases between. The DNA of the CDR3 is TGTGCCAGCAGCAACAGGGTCACTGAAGCTTTCTTT. The encoded protein is CASSNRVTEAFF.

The J gene is TRBJ2-3, the V gene TRBV7-9; 14 bases fit TRBD2. V trimming: 5 bases; J trimming: 11 bases; junction bases outside the gene matches: 6. This CDR3 is 14 amino acids long. From germline, CDR1 is SEHNR and CDR2 FQNEAQ (reference sequence). The CDR3, as DNA: TGTGCCAGCAGCCCCGGGACTAGCGGGAGTATGCAGTATTTT. Translated: CASSPGTSGSMQYF.

This clone showed up just a few times. The chain employs TRBV25-1 and TRBJ1-3; TRBD1 agrees at 7 bases. The CDR3 is made up of 16 amino acids. From germline, CDR1 is MGHDK and CDR2 SYGVNS. Trimming removed 3 bases from V and 0 bases from J; junction bases left unmatched: 5. For the CDR3, the DNA is TGTGCCAGCAGTGACTTCCCAGGGGGCTCTGGAAACACCATATATTTT. Translation gives CASSDFPGGSGNTIYF.

Here the CDR3 reads CASSRTDPKYSNQPQHF. The CDR3 nucleotides read TGTGCCAGCAGCCGGACAGACCCGAAATATAGCAATCAGCCCCAGCATTTT. The chain combines TRBV5-5 with TRBJ1-5, with D perhaps matching TRBD1 (6 bases). Germline loops: CDR1 SGHKS, CDR2 YYEKEE (reference sequence). The CDR3 is 17 residues long. V lost 4 bases, J lost 0 bases, and 17 bases lay in between.

This sequence joins TRBV27 and TRBJ1-2, with D uncertain. The CDR3 consists of 17 residues. The germline V and J ends were trimmed by 5 bases and 0 bases, with 19 bases remaining between them. Germline V gene data show CDR1 as MNHEY and CDR2 as SMNVEV (reference sequence). In nucleotides, the CDR3 is TGTGCCAGCAGTCCCCCCGGGCGGGGTAGACCTAACTATGGCTACACCTTC. It encodes CASSPPGRGRPNYGYTF.

The J gene is TRBJ2-5, the V gene TRBV7-2, with 7 bases identical to TRBD1. J gave up 4 bases and V 5 bases, and 7 bases lay outside the gene matches. The CDR3 length is 14 residues. Germline-derived CDR1 and CDR2 are SGHTA and FQGNSA. CDR3 residues: CASSQQDRVETQYF. The CDR3 DNA sequence: TGTGCCAGCAGCCAGCAAGACAGGGTAGAGACCCAGTACTTC.

There are a few counts of this clone. The genes are TRBV7-9 and TRBJ1-4; 8 bases align to TRBD1. CDR1 is SEHNR, CDR2 FQNEAQ, per germline (reference sequence). CDR3 length equals 15 residues. Trimming cost V 4 bases and J 8 bases; bases outside gene matches: 9. In DNA form, the CDR3 reads TGTGCCAGCAGCTACTCCCAGGGGGCGAGGGAAAAACTGTTTTTT. Translating gives CASSYSQGAREKLFF. Drawing the rest from reference TRBV7-9 and TRBJ1-4, the complete variable domain is DTGVSQNPRHKITKRGQNVTFRCDPISEHNRLYWYRQTLGQGPEFLTYFQNEAQLEKSRLLSDRFSAERPKGSFSTLEIQRTEQGDSAMYLCASSYSQGAREKLFFGSGTQLSVL.

This clone has a handful of counts. V usage is TRBV7-2 and J usage is TRBJ2-7, with D tentatively TRBD2 (6 bases). V lost 5 bases to trimming and J lost 0 bases, with 20 bases between them. CDR1 and CDR2 from the germline V gene are SGHTA and FQGNSA. This CDR3 region has 17 residues. CDR3 nucleotides: TGTGCCAGCAGCCTCCCCCTAGGGCGGGAAAACTCCTACGAGCAGTACTTC. Translating gives CASSLPLGRENSYEQYF.

This clone was seen a handful of times. The J gene is TRBJ2-2, the V gene TRBV29-1; perhaps TRBD2 as D (5 bases). Trimming shortened V by 2 bases and J by 6 bases, and 10 bases separated the two germline ends. Germline V gene sequence: CDR1 SQVTM, CDR2 ANQGSEA. The CDR3 is 13 residues long. The CDR3: CSVELTSSGELFF. Here the CDR3 DNA reads TGCAGCGTTGAACTCACTAGTTCCGGGGAGCTGTTTTTT.

The V and J genes are TRBV7-9 and TRBJ2-1; D is possibly TRBD2 (6 bases). The CDR3 runs 16 residues. Germline V gene sequence: CDR1 SEHNR, CDR2 FQNEAQ (reference sequence). Deletions cut 1 base from V and 5 bases from J, with 15 bases between. The CDR3 loop reads CASSLGAGRTNNEQFF. The CDR3 nucleotides read TGTGCCAGCAGCTTAGGGGCGGGGCGAACTAACAATGAGCAGTTCTTC.

This clone was observed a handful of times. The V gene is TRBV4-3, the J gene TRBJ1-3; TRBD1 aligns across 7 bases. The germline CDR1 and CDR2 sequences are LGHNA and YSLEER. The CDR3 consists of 16 residues. Trimming removed 0 bases from V and 0 bases from J; junction bases left unmatched: 2. The CDR3 DNA sequence: TGCGCCAGCAGCCAAGAGGACAGGTTCTCTGGAAACACCATATATTTT. Protein: CASSQEDRFSGNTIYF.

This clone was recorded once. In DNA form, the CDR3 reads TGCGCCAGCAGCTTGGGCAGGGTGGCCACTGAAGCTTTCTTT. This encodes CASSLGRVATEAFF. The gene calls are TRBV5-1 and TRBJ1-1, with D possibly being TRBD1 (5 bases). Germline lookup yields CDR1 SGHRS and CDR2 YFSETQ. The ends were cut back, 0 bases at V and 4 bases at J, with 10 bases in the middle. CDR3 length equals 14 residues.

The sample holds a few counts of this clone. V usage is TRBV6-5 and J usage is TRBJ2-7; maybe TRBD1 (6 bases). V dropped 2 bases and J dropped 2 bases, with 10 bases sitting between them. This CDR3 has 14 amino acids. Germline lookup yields CDR1 MNHEY and CDR2 SVGAGI. The CDR3 protein is CASSYKDRTYEQYF. The CDR3 coding sequence is TGTGCCAGCAGTTACAAGGACAGAACCTACGAGCAGTACTTC.

This clone occurred a few times. The chain has TRBV4-3 and TRBJ1-2; D remains ambiguous. Between the trimmed V and J ends, which lost 1 base and 3 bases, there was a span of 15 bases. CDR1 and CDR2 from the germline V gene are LGHNA and YSLEER. This CDR3 contains 16 residues. CDR3 protein: CASSQGRASTHYGYTF. The CDR3 nucleotides are TGCGCCAGCAGCCAAGGGCGGGCCAGTACCCACTATGGCTACACCTTC.